A selection of T cell receptor beta chains follows, all from one sample in a study of T cells in localized non-small cell lung cancer. The repertoire was sequenced with immunoSEQ multiplex PCR; TCRdb's copy has only in-frame clones and lacks some. The sample yields approximately 11,000 clones, roughly 27% seen once. The sequenced sample was lung tumor tissue, obtained before any cancer treatment. These receptors originate from a man aged 40 to 69 with stage I lung adenocarcinoma. Both conserved end residues are part of each CDR3. The order of the fields is D gene, clone size, J gene, V gene, CDR3 protein, CDR3 DNA. The D gene is left open where the match is weak. Size is omitted from some rows. Given values are once, few, many or a class for expanded clones.

D gene: NA; clone size: NA; J gene: TRBJ1-5; V gene: TRBV5-1; CDR3 protein: CASSLGGGSNQPQHF; CDR3 DNA: TGCGCCAGCAGCTTGGGAGGGGGGAGCAATCAGCCCCAGCATTTT
D gene: NA; clone size: NA; J gene: TRBJ1-2; V gene: TRBV6-8; CDR3 protein: CASSYSSGGSYGYTF; CDR3 DNA: TGTGCCAGCAGTTACTCGTCGGGGGGAAGCTATGGCTACACCTTC
D gene: TRBD1; clone size: NA; J gene: TRBJ2-5; V gene: TRBV9; CDR3 protein: CASGQGTTETQYF; CDR3 DNA: TGTGCCAGCGGACAGGGAACGACGGAGACCCAGTACTTC
D gene: NA; clone size: NA; J gene: TRBJ1-1; V gene: TRBV5-1; CDR3 protein: CASSLNPPHTEAFF; CDR3 DNA: TGCGCCAGCAGCTTAAACCCGCCTCACACTGAAGCTTTCTTT
D gene: NA; clone size: NA; J gene: TRBJ1-5; V gene: TRBV4-1; CDR3 protein: CASSQGGGGISNQPQHF; CDR3 DNA: TGCGCCAGCAGCCAAGGAGGAGGGGGAATTAGCAATCAGCCCCAGCATTTT
D gene: TRBD1; clone size: few; J gene: TRBJ1-1; V gene: TRBV9; CDR3 protein: CASSGPGTGKMNTEAFF; CDR3 DNA: TGTGCCAGCAGTGGGCCCGGGACAGGGAAAATGAACACTGAAGCTTTCTTT
D gene: NA; clone size: NA; J gene: TRBJ1-1; V gene: TRBV10-1; CDR3 protein: CASSRGTEAFF; CDR3 DNA: TGCGCCAGCAGTAGGGGCACTGAAGCTTTCTTT
D gene: NA; clone size: NA; J gene: TRBJ1-2; V gene: TRBV19; CDR3 protein: CASSLEGARAYGYTF; CDR3 DNA: TGTGCCAGTAGCCTTGAAGGGGCCAGAGCCTATGGCTACACCTTC
D gene: TRBD1; clone size: NA; J gene: TRBJ1-1; V gene: TRBV6-8; CDR3 protein: CASQNRGWNTEAFF; CDR3 DNA: TGTGCCAGCCAGAACAGGGGCTGGAACACTGAAGCTTTCTTT
D gene: NA; clone size: many; J gene: TRBJ1-2; V gene: TRBV11-3; CDR3 protein: CASSPLDGSNYGYTF; CDR3 DNA: TGTGCCAGCAGCCCCCTGGACGGAAGCAACTATGGCTACACCTTC
D gene: NA; clone size: once; J gene: TRBJ1-4; V gene: TRBV30; CDR3 protein: CAWSVGQGEKLFF; CDR3 DNA: TGTGCCTGGAGTGTAGGCCAGGGCGAAAAACTGTTTTTT
D gene: NA; clone size: NA; J gene: TRBJ1-1; V gene: TRBV18; CDR3 protein: CASSPKMNTEAFF; CDR3 DNA: TGTGCCAGCTCACCCAAAATGAACACTGAAGCTTTCTTT
D gene: TRBD2; clone size: NA; J gene: TRBJ2-7; V gene: TRBV18; CDR3 protein: CASSLGIGGSSYEQYF; CDR3 DNA: TGTGCCAGCTCACTGGGGATCGGGGGGAGCTCCTACGAGCAGTACTTC
D gene: NA; clone size: NA; J gene: TRBJ2-7; V gene: TRBV11-3; CDR3 protein: CASSDLRAGYEQYF; CDR3 DNA: TGTGCCAGCAGCGACCTCCGGGCCGGGTACGAGCAGTACTTC
D gene: TRBD1; clone size: few; J gene: TRBJ1-3; V gene: TRBV11-3; CDR3 protein: CASSSGRQGSWLNTIYF; CDR3 DNA: TGTGCCAGCAGCTCCGGTAGACAGGGAAGCTGGCTAAACACCATATATTTT
D gene: NA; clone size: many; J gene: TRBJ1-5; V gene: TRBV2; CDR3 protein: CASSPRQGMNQPQHF; CDR3 DNA: TGTGCCAGCAGTCCCCGCCAGGGAATGAATCAGCCCCAGCATTTT
D gene: NA; clone size: NA; J gene: TRBJ1-2; V gene: TRBV10-2; CDR3 protein: CASSSGPDYGYTF; CDR3 DNA: TGCGCCAGCAGTTCGGGGCCGGACTATGGCTACACCTTC
D gene: NA; clone size: NA; J gene: TRBJ1-1; V gene: TRBV19; CDR3 protein: CASSLTRNTEAFF; CDR3 DNA: TGTGCCAGTAGTCTGACCAGGAACACTGAAGCTTTCTTT
D gene: NA; clone size: NA; J gene: TRBJ1-6; V gene: TRBV5-1; CDR3 protein: CASSPRVQENSPLHF; CDR3 DNA: TGCGCCAGCAGCCCCCGGGTCCAAGAAAATTCACCCCTCCACTTT
D gene: TRBD2; clone size: few; J gene: TRBJ2-7; V gene: TRBV11-3; CDR3 protein: CASSLREVLSAGEQYF; CDR3 DNA: TGTGCCAGCAGCTTACGGGAGGTTTTATCGGCGGGAGAGCAGTACTTC
D gene: TRBD2; clone size: NA; J gene: TRBJ2-1; V gene: TRBV5-1; CDR3 protein: CASSFSGTSGYNEQFF; CDR3 DNA: TGCGCCAGCAGCTTTTCCGGGACTAGCGGTTACAATGAGCAGTTCTTC
D gene: NA; clone size: NA; J gene: TRBJ2-7; V gene: TRBV6-8; CDR3 protein: CAALDESSYEQYF; CDR3 DNA: TGTGCCGCCCTAGATGAGAGCTCCTACGAGCAGTACTTC
D gene: NA; clone size: few; J gene: TRBJ1-1; V gene: TRBV4-1; CDR3 protein: CASSQDEPARIPEAFF; CDR3 DNA: TGCGCCAGCAGCCAAGATGAGCCAGCCCGGATACCTGAAGCTTTCTTT
D gene: NA; clone size: NA; J gene: TRBJ2-5; V gene: TRBV25-1; CDR3 protein: CASSDVGPKETQYF; CDR3 DNA: TGTGCCAGCAGTGACGTGGGGCCCAAAGAGACCCAGTACTTC
D gene: NA; clone size: NA; J gene: TRBJ1-1; V gene: TRBV6-8; CDR3 protein: CASSYRPLLDRMNTEAFF; CDR3 DNA: TGTGCCAGCAGTTACCGACCCCTACTCGACAGAATGAACACTGAAGCTTTCTTT
D gene: NA; clone size: NA; J gene: TRBJ1-6; V gene: TRBV30; CDR3 protein: CAWSVGRVSPLHF; CDR3 DNA: TGTGCCTGGAGTGTTGGCAGGGTTTCACCCCTCCACTTT
D gene: TRBD1; clone size: NA; J gene: TRBJ2-3; V gene: TRBV6-8; CDR3 protein: CAISGTGQGATDTQYF; CDR3 DNA: TGTGCCATCAGTGGGACGGGACAGGGGGCTACAGATACGCAGTATTTT
D gene: TRBD1; clone size: few; J gene: TRBJ1-2; V gene: TRBV11-3; CDR3 protein: CASSLSKGQGAYGYTF; CDR3 DNA: TGTGCCAGCAGCTTAAGTAAGGGACAGGGGGCTTATGGCTACACCTTC
D gene: NA; clone size: NA; J gene: TRBJ2-3; V gene: TRBV7-2; CDR3 protein: CASSSRTRDTQYF; CDR3 DNA: TGTGCCAGCAGCTCTAGGACCAGGGATACGCAGTATTTT
D gene: NA; clone size: few; J gene: TRBJ1-1; V gene: TRBV10-3; CDR3 protein: CAISESGELNTEAFF; CDR3 DNA: TGTGCCATCAGTGAGTCGGGAGAATTGAACACTGAAGCTTTCTTT
D gene: NA; clone size: NA; J gene: TRBJ2-2; V gene: TRBV11-3; CDR3 protein: CASSLEDIQTGELFF; CDR3 DNA: TGTGCCAGCAGCTTAGAGGACATTCAAACCGGGGAGCTGTTTTTT
D gene: TRBD1; clone size: NA; J gene: TRBJ2-7; V gene: TRBV16; CDR3 protein: CASSQKAATGGDGDEQYF; CDR3 DNA: TGTGCCAGCAGCCAAAAAGCGGCGACAGGGGGCGATGGGGACGAGCAGTACTTC
D gene: NA; clone size: NA; J gene: TRBJ1-1; V gene: TRBV18; CDR3 protein: CASSPGGGYTEAFF; CDR3 DNA: TGTGCCAGCTCACCAGGGGGAGGGTACACTGAAGCTTTCTTT
D gene: NA; clone size: NA; J gene: TRBJ1-4; V gene: TRBV14; CDR3 protein: CASSLRGVGEKLFF; CDR3 DNA: TGTGCCAGCAGCCTGCGGGGGGTCGGGGAAAAACTGTTTTTT
D gene: NA; clone size: NA; J gene: TRBJ2-5; V gene: TRBV11-3; CDR3 protein: CASSFLGAGETQYF; CDR3 DNA: TGTGCCAGCAGCTTTCTGGGGGCAGGGGAGACCCAGTACTTC
D gene: NA; clone size: few; J gene: TRBJ2-2; V gene: TRBV11-3; CDR3 protein: CASRGLGGIANTGELFF; CDR3 DNA: TGTGCCAGCAGGGGGCTCGGAGGGATCGCGAACACCGGGGAGCTGTTTTTT
D gene: NA; clone size: NA; J gene: TRBJ2-1; V gene: TRBV19; CDR3 protein: CASSWGPYNEQFF; CDR3 DNA: TGTGCCAGTAGTTGGGGGCCCTACAATGAGCAGTTCTTC
D gene: NA; clone size: few; J gene: TRBJ1-5; V gene: TRBV12-5; CDR3 protein: CASGLSKGQPQHF; CDR3 DNA: TGTGCTAGTGGTTTGTCAAAGGGTCAGCCCCAGCATTTT
D gene: NA; clone size: few; J gene: TRBJ2-1; V gene: TRBV29-1; CDR3 protein: CSVAGGVVGQFF; CDR3 DNA: TGCAGCGTTGCCGGGGGTGTGGTAGGGCAGTTCTTC
D gene: NA; clone size: few; J gene: TRBJ1-2; V gene: TRBV15; CDR3 protein: CATSRDGAPDGYTF; CDR3 DNA: TGTGCCACCAGCAGAGATGGGGCTCCGGATGGCTACACCTTC
D gene: NA; clone size: NA; J gene: TRBJ2-3; V gene: TRBV12-5; CDR3 protein: CASGYSPDTQYF; CDR3 DNA: TGTGCTAGTGGTTACTCTCCAGATACGCAGTATTTT
D gene: TRBD1; clone size: NA; J gene: TRBJ1-2; V gene: TRBV12-5; CDR3 protein: CATYPGGGNYGYTF; CDR3 DNA: TGTGCCACCTACCCAGGGGGTGGGAACTACGGCTACACCTTC
D gene: TRBD2; clone size: few; J gene: TRBJ2-1; V gene: TRBV4-1; CDR3 protein: CASSQERGPGLAGIGNEQFF; CDR3 DNA: TGCGCCAGCAGCCAAGAAAGGGGGCCGGGACTAGCGGGGATCGGGAATGAGCAGTTCTTC
D gene: NA; clone size: once; J gene: TRBJ1-2; V gene: TRBV12-5; CDR3 protein: CASGPPQALGYGYTF; CDR3 DNA: TGTGCTAGTGGTCCACCCCAGGCTCTGGGCTATGGCTACACCTTC
D gene: NA; clone size: NA; J gene: TRBJ1-6; V gene: TRBV11-3; CDR3 protein: CASSFGGMGSPLHF; CDR3 DNA: TGTGCCAGCAGCTTTGGGGGGATGGGATCACCCCTCCACTTT
D gene: NA; clone size: NA; J gene: TRBJ1-2; V gene: TRBV11-3; CDR3 protein: CASSLVRAGTLYTF; CDR3 DNA: TGTGCCAGCAGCTTAGTGCGGGCGGGGACCCTATACACCTTC
D gene: TRBD2; clone size: few; J gene: TRBJ2-1; V gene: TRBV9; CDR3 protein: CASSPLVGGAHDEQFF; CDR3 DNA: TGTGCCAGCAGTCCATTGGTCGGGGGGGCGCATGATGAGCAGTTCTTC
D gene: NA; clone size: few; J gene: TRBJ2-7; V gene: TRBV4-1; CDR3 protein: CASSQDFGRSYEQYF; CDR3 DNA: TGCGCCAGCAGCCAAGATTTTGGCAGGTCCTACGAGCAGTACTTC